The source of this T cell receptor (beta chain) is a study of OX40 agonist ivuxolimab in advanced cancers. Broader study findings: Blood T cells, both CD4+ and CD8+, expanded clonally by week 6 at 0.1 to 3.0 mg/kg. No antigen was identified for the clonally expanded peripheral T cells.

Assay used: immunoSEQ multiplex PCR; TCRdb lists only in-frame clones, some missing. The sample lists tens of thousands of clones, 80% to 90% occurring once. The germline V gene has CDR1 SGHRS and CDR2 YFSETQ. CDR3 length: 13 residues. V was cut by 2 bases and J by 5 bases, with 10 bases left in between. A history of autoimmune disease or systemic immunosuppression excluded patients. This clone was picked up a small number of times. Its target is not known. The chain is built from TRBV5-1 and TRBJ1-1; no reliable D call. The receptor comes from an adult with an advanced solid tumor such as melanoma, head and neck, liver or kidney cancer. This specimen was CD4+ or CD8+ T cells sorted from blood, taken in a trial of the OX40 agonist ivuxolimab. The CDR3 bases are TGCGCCAGCAGCTTCGAGGGCCGAACTGAAGCTTTCTTT. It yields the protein CASSFEGRTEAFF.